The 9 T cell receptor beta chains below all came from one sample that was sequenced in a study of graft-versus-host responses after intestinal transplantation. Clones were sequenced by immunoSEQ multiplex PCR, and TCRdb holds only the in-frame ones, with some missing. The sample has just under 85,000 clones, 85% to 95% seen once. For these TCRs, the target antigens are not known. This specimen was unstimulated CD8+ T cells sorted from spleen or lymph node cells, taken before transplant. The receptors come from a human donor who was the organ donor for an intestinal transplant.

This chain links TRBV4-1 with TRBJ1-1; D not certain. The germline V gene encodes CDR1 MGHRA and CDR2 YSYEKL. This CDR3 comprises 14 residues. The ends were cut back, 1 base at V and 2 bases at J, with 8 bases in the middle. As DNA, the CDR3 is TGCGCCAGCAGCCAAGTGGGCAGTAACACTGAAGCTTTCTTT. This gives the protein CASSQVGSNTEAFF.

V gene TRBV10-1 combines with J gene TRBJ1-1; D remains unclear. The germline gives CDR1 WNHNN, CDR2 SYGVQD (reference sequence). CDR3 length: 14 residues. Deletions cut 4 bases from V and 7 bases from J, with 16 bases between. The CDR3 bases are TGCGCCAGCAGTGTCCGCACCTCTGGAGGTGAAGCTTTCTTT. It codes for CASSVRTSGGEAFF.

The CDR3 loop is CASSLQDSEQFF. The CDR3 nucleotides read TGTGCCAGCAGCTTACAAGACAGTGAGCAGTTCTTC. This chain links TRBV6-5 with TRBJ2-1; perhaps TRBD1 as D (5 bases). Germline lookup yields CDR1 MNHEY and CDR2 SVGAGI. The CDR3 has 12 residues. Trimming shortened V by 6 bases and J by 9 bases, and 12 bases separated the two germline ends.

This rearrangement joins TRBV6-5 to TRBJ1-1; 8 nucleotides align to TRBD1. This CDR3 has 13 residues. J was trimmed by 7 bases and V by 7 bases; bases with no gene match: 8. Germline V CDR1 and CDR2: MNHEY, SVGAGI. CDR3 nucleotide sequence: TGTGCCAGCAACCCCGGACAGGGAATTGAAGCTTTCTTT. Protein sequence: CASNPGQGIEAFF.

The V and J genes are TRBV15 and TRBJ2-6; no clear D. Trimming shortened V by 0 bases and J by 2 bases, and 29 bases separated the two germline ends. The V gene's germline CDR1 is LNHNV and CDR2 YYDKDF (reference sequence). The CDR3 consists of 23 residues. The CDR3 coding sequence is TGTGCCACCAGCAGAGAGCTCCCCCACCCGGAAAGGATAGTAAAGGCTGGGGCCAACGTCCTGACTTTC. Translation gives CATSRELPHPERIVKAGANVLTF.

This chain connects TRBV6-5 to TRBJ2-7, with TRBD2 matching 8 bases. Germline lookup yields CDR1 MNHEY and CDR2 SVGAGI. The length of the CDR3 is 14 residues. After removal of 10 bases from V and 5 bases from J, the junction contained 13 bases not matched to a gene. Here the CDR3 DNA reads TGTGCCACCTCGGGACGGGAGGGAGGGGACGAGCAGTACTTC. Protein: CATSGREGGDEQYF.

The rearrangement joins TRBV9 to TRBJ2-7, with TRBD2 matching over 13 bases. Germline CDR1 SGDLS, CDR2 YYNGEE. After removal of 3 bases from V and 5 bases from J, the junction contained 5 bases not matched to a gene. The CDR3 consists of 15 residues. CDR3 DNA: TGTGCCAGCAGCGCGGGACTAGCGGGACCTGACGAGCAGTACTTC. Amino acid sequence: CASSAGLAGPDEQYF. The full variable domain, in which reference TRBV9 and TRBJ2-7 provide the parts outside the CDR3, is DSGVTQTPKHLITATGQRVTLRCSPRSGDLSVYWYQQSLDQGLQFLIQYYNGEERAKGNILERFSAQQFPDLHSELNLSSLELGDSALYFCASSAGLAGPDEQYFGPGTRLTVT.

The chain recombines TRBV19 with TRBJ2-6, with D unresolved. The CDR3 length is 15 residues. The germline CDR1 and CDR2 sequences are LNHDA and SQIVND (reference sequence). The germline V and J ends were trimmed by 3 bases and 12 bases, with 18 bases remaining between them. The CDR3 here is CASSIVRPPLSVLTF. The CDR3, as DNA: TGTGCCAGTAGTATTGTCAGACCTCCCCTCTCCGTCCTGACTTTC.

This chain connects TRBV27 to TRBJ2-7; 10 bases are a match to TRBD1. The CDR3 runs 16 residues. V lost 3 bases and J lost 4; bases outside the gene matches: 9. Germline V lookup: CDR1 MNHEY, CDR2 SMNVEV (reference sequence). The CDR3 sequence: CASSLVPGQGWYEQYF. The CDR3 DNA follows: TGTGCCAGCAGTTTGGTTCCGGGACAGGGGTGGTACGAGCAGTACTTC.